The present entry profiles one T cell receptor beta chain with its context. What it binds is unknown. This sample was included in a study of vaccination effects on CD4 cells after COVID-19. This CDR3 contains 14 residues. V shed 2 bases and J shed 5 bases, with 10 bases lying between them. Germline V gives CDR1 SGHTS, CDR2 YDEGEE. Before sequencing took place, the ViraFEST assay used viral peptide pools to expand antigen-specific CD4+ T cells. Having been cultured for less than 13 days, the cells underwent CD4+ T cell isolation. From March to December 2020, the person had a SARS-CoV-2 infection that was confirmed by PCR. IL-2 medium supplanted half the medium on days 3 and 7. Here immunoSEQ multiplex PCR was the method, and the copy in TCRdb shows in-frame clones only, minus some. The sample has around 30,000 clones; 69% are singletons.

The sequences come from CD4+ T cells from PBMCs cultured with SARS-CoV-2 spike peptides, collected before COVID-19 vaccination. This receptor was taken from a human donor who had a prior SARS-CoV-2 infection. The chain employs TRBV5-8 and TRBJ2-2; weak D call: TRBD2 (6 bases). The CDR3 DNA sequence: TGTGCCAGCAGCTTATTCGGGGGAACCGGGGAGCTGTTTTTT. Translation: CASSLFGGTGELFF.